The T cell receptor (beta chain) under discussion was sequenced for a study of post-analysis software for immune sequencing data. Turning to this clonotype: The target antigen is unknown.

The study's findings and limits: Compared with controls, patients showed significantly lower normalized Chao1 diversity.

cDNA libraries of TCR beta carried unique molecular identifiers. TCRdb reprocessed the PCR reads with MiXCR, giving one entry per CDR3 protein. The sample holds hundreds of thousands of distinct CDR3 sequences, approximately 59% seen once. The receptor comes from a girl aged 2 to 9 with multiple sclerosis. The sequenced sample was blood.

The CDR3 loop reads CASSQGGDKNIQYF. The CDR3 DNA is TGTGCCAGCAGCCAAGGAGGAGACAAAAACATTCAGTACTTC. This chain joins TRBV4-2 and TRBJ2-4; no reliable D call. Trimming removed 1 base from V and 3 bases from J, with 7 bases in between. Germline assignment: CDR1 LGHNA and CDR2 YNFKEQ. The CDR3 loop spans 14 amino acids.